This TCR beta chain was captured by sequencing in a study of early stage breast cancer tumors. Points from the study as a whole: Compared with adjacent normal breast, tumors showed about 2.4-fold denser, more clonal T cells. Functional markers like CD4, CD8 and FOXP3 were missed in bulk sequencing. Tumor and normal breast were distinguished via blood comparison in about 90% of the 16 patients.

As concerns this clone: Its antigen remains unknown.

The germline gives CDR1 MNHEY, CDR2 SMNVEV (reference sequence). This CDR3 contains 14 residues. V shed 3 bases and J 3 bases; nucleotides not matched to a gene: 3. Libraries were prepared by immunoSEQ multiplex PCR; TCRdb keeps only in-frame clonotypes and omits some of them. The sample holds 25,000 to 35,000 clones, 75% to 85% seen once. The sequence derives from a person between 55 and 69 years old with breast cancer. The chain employs TRBV27 and TRBJ2-7; 9 bases align to TRBD2. Sequencing input: blood. The CDR3 DNA follows: TGTGCCAGCAGTTTGGCGGGAGGGCTCTACGAGCAGTACTTC. This gives the protein CASSLAGGLYEQYF.